This T cell receptor beta chain came from a study of PD-L1 blockade in urothelial cancer (dated by TCRdb to 2015 to 2018). For the study in its entirety: All patients started therapy around 2014 and received atezolizumab 1,200 mg intravenously every 3 weeks. About nine tenths of the roughly 29 patients were males with bladder-origin urothelial cancer, and 18 of 29 reported a prior smoking history. Durable clinical benefit was defined as progression-free survival longer than 6 months, and TCR features were also tested against progression-free and overall survival. Blood samples gave median yields of around 140,000 T cells and some 80,000 unique TCRs, along with a median clonality of around 0.08. Blood samples were analyzed 3 weeks after the start of treatment (second dose) and 6 weeks after the start of treatment. Durable clinical benefit was achieved by nine patients and was not achieved by 20 patients. Pretreatment tumor samples and matched peripheral blood, collected serially before and after atezolizumab treatment, underwent TCR sequencing. The study was an exploratory multi-omic analysis of somatic, immune and clinical correlates of response to PD-L1 blockade with atezolizumab in urothelial cancer. An ECOG performance status of 0 or 1 was recorded for the patients, and 0 to 3 prior chemotherapy regimens had been received by the patients. Whole exome sequencing and RNA sequencing of pretreatment tumors were performed alongside TCR sequencing in the same patients. Pretreatment blood TCR-seq was available for about 28 patients, at least one posttreatment blood collection was obtained for around 25 patients, and tumor TCR-seq was available for around 25 patients. Study-wide findings and limitations: A pretreatment peripheral blood TCR clonality below the median was linked to improved progression-free and overall survival. Small sample size (n ≈ 28) and many exploratory analyses mean the results are intended to be hypothesis-generating. Greater expansion of tumor-associated TCR clones in peripheral blood 3 weeks after the start of treatment was observed in patients with durable benefit (n of about 20, p = 0.022).

This specimen's time point label, per the study, means: pretreatment peripheral blood. A total of some 30 patients with locally advanced or metastatic urothelial carcinoma, treated at Memorial Sloan Kettering on a trial protocol, made up the cohort. Peripheral blood mononuclear cells were collected pretreatment and during treatment, at between 1 and 8 total time points per patient. The Qiagen DNeasy Blood extraction kit was used to purify genomic DNA from total PBMCs and tumor samples. PBMCs were collected pretreatment and during treatment and were isolated and stored as previously described. Worth noting for this clone: The antigen it recognizes is unknown. No base quality information exists; no much larger clone differs at one position.

Looking up the germline V gene yields CDR1 SNHLY and CDR2 FYNNEI. Trimming costs V 6 bases and J 10 bases, and their ends lie 19 bases apart. The CDR3 covers 14 residues, taking in both the cysteine and the phenylalanine. Only the CDR3 part of the read is kept: 42 bases, read in frame from the first base. Synthetic TCR analog templates were spiked into each PCR so that absolute template abundance could be estimated from read counts. TCRbeta CDR3 regions were amplified from genomic DNA with bias-controlled V and J gene primers using the immunoSEQ assay. Sequencing of rearranged TCRbeta segments was done at approximately 20X coverage. Per the source publication's procedure: Sequencing errors were corrected by clustering and CDR3s were annotated against IMGT to assign V, D and J genes. Out-of-frame and stop-codon sequences were excluded, and only productive TCRbeta rearrangements were used in downstream analyses. To compute clonality, Shannon entropy was normalized by the log of the number of unique productive sequences and then subtracted from one. Clones differing between time points or between blood and tumor were identified by Fisher's exact test with Benjamini-Hochberg correction at adjusted p below 0.01. The clones in this table, taken by TCRdb from immuneACCESS, are in-frame only. Not every clone is retained; where verified, under half of the shortfall comes from an unresolved V gene, and the cause of the rest is unknown. That table furnishes V, J and clone size, whereas the DNA furnished D and trimming. A total of approximately 71,000 clones appear in this sample, over 80% of them only once. In total, the top ten clones hold over 8.5% of the sample.

The origin of this receptor is a woman aged 65 to 85 with urothelial cancer. This material consisted of PBMCs, taken around atezolizumab (anti-PD-L1) treatment. The receptor chain draws on TRBV2 and TRBJ2-1; 5 matching bases give a weak D call of TRBD2. The CDR3 corresponds to CASSAFVAQREQFF. The sequenced DNA is TGTGCCAGCAGCGCATTTGTAGCGCAAAGAGAGCAGTTCTTC.